A selection of T cell receptor beta chains follows, all from one sample in a study of T cells in Graves' hyperthyroidism and ophthalmopathy. In TCRdb, the multiplex PCR reads were re-called with MiXCR into one record per CDR3 protein. Of 250,000 to 300,000 distinct CDR3 sequences in the sample, about 15% were seen once. Source material: blood. These receptors all stem from a woman between 40 and 50 years old with Graves' hyperthyroidism that later progressed to Graves' ophthalmopathy. CDR3s include the opening cysteine and the closing phenylalanine or tryptophan. The order of the fields is J gene, clone size, V gene, D gene, CDR3 protein, CDR3 DNA. A D gene is named only where the DNA matches it firmly. Only part of the rows carry a size: once, few, many, or a class if the clone is expanded.

>TRBJ1-6|many|TRBV12-3/TRBV12-4|TRBD1
CASSLRTGENSPLHF
TGTGCCAGCAGTTTAAGGACAGGGGAAAATTCACCCCTCCACTTT
>TRBJ2-7|many|TRBV6-5|TRBD1
CASSYHATGPYEQYF
TGTGCCAGCAGTTACCACGCGACAGGGCCCTACGAGCAGTACTTC
>TRBJ2-7|few|TRBV19|-
CASSASWGDSEQYF
TGTGCCAGTAGTGCCTCCTGGGGAGATTCGGAGCAGTACTTC
>TRBJ2-1|few|TRBV19|-
CASSPAGTRGPNEQFF
TGTGCCAGTAGTCCCGCCGGGACACGGGGTCCCAATGAGCAGTTCTTC
>TRBJ1-1|many|TRBV28|-
CASSPLSTEAFF
TGTGCCAGCAGTCCCCTGAGCACTGAAGCTTTCTTT
>TRBJ2-5|many|TRBV7-2|-
CASSFTNQETQYF
TGTGCCAGCAGTTTTACTAACCAAGAGACCCAGTACTTC
>TRBJ2-7|many|TRBV12-3/TRBV12-4|TRBD2
CASSFKGLAGGFYEQYF
TGTGCCAGCAGTTTTAAGGGACTAGCGGGGGGTTTCTACGAGCAGTACTTC
>TRBJ1-5|many|TRBV6-1|-
CASRPRANQPQHF
TGTGCCAGCAGACCAAGGGCAAATCAGCCCCAGCATTTT
>TRBJ1-5|few|TRBV6-5|-
CASSYSGQSSEPQHF
TGTGCCAGCAGTTACTCTGGACAGTCCTCCGAGCCCCAGCATTTT
>TRBJ2-5|many|TRBV3-1|-
CASSQDTLPETQYF
TGTGCCAGCAGCCAAGACACCCTCCCAGAGACCCAGTACTTC
>TRBJ2-2|many|TRBV12-3/TRBV12-4|TRBD1
CASEADRGLPGELFF
TGTGCCAGCGAGGCGGACAGGGGACTGCCCGGGGAGCTGTTTTTT
>TRBJ1-2|many|TRBV6-1|-
CASSERRGGDYGYTF
TGTGCCAGCAGTGAACGACGGGGGGGAGACTATGGCTACACCTTC
>TRBJ2-1|-|TRBV4-2|-
CASSQDWAPRSVSSYNEQFF
TGTGCCAGCAGCCAAGATTGGGCGCCGCGAAGTGTTTCCTCCTACAATGAGCAGTTCTTC
>TRBJ2-7|many|TRBV6-5|TRBD1
CASSYSYPGQTYEQYF
TGTGCCAGCAGTTACTCCTACCCGGGACAGACCTACGAGCAGTACTTC
>TRBJ1-4|many|TRBV2|-
CASVDRLEEKLFF
TGTGCCAGCGTGGACCGTCTGGAAGAAAAACTGTTTTTT
>TRBJ1-1|many|TRBV28|-
CASSLLGSEAFF
TGTGCCAGCAGTTTACTTGGCAGTGAAGCTTTCTTT
>TRBJ1-5|few|TRBV19|-
CASSIMALGMIGNQPQHF
TGTGCCAGTAGTATAATGGCTCTGGGTATGATTGGCAATCAGCCCCAGCATTTT
>TRBJ2-4|many|TRBV2|-
CASSAVAAKNIQYF
TGTGCCAGCAGTGCTGTGGCAGCCAAAAACATTCAGTACTTC
>TRBJ2-3|many|TRBV2|-
CATAPGTSTDTQYF
TGTGCCACAGCCCCCGGGACTAGCACAGATACGCAGTATTTT
>TRBJ2-2|-|TRBV2|TRBD2
CASSDIRTSGRPKWGELFF
TGTGCCAGCAGTGATATCCGGACTAGCGGGAGACCCAAGTGGGGGGAGCTGTTTTTT
>TRBJ2-3|many|TRBV2|-
CASKPKRTGELNTDTQYF
TGTGCCAGCAAACCCAAGCGGACGGGTGAATTGAACACAGATACGCAGTATTTT
>TRBJ2-7|many|TRBV6-5|-
CASSYLDSAYEQYF
TGTGCCAGCAGTTACCTGGACAGCGCCTACGAGCAGTACTTC
>TRBJ2-1|-|TRBV19|-
CASSIRAYPEFF
TGTGCCAGTAGTATACGGGCTTACCCAGAGTTCTTC
>TRBJ1-1|many|TRBV7-2|-
CASSLGHRRPEAFF
TGTGCCAGCAGCTTGGGACATCGCCGGCCTGAAGCTTTCTTT
>TRBJ1-1|few|TRBV10-1|-
CASSRERAGYTEAFF
TGCGCCAGCAGTCGAGAGAGGGCCGGTTACACTGAAGCTTTCTTT
>TRBJ1-1|many|TRBV3-1|-
CASSPPGLDTEAFF
TGTGCCAGCAGCCCCCCAGGCCTTGACACTGAAGCTTTCTTT
>TRBJ2-5|-|TRBV7-9|TRBD2
CASRSTSGHKTQYF
TGTGCCAGCAGGTCGACTAGCGGACATAAGACCCAGTACTTC
>TRBJ2-7|many|TRBV5-1|-
CASNPAPGERGEQYF
TGCGCCAGCAACCCTGCCCCGGGGGAGAGGGGCGAGCAGTACTTC
>TRBJ1-4|once|TRBV9|-
CASSPRGDLDKLFF
TGTGCCAGCAGCCCGAGGGGGGACCTGGACAAACTGTTTTTT
>TRBJ2-6|many|TRBV5-1|TRBD1
CASSPEAGQGYPGANVLTF
TGCGCCAGCAGCCCCGAGGCAGGACAGGGGTATCCTGGGGCCAACGTCCTGACTTTC
>TRBJ1-4|many|TRBV2|TRBD1
CASNGQGASNEKLFF
TGTGCCAGCAACGGACAGGGGGCGTCTAATGAAAAACTGTTTTTT
>TRBJ2-1|-|TRBV15|TRBD1
CATSRQGAYNEQFF
TGTGCCACCAGCAGACAGGGGGCCTACAATGAGCAGTTCTTC
>TRBJ2-3|many|TRBV6-1|TRBD2
CASSESASGSNTDTQYF
TGTGCCAGCAGTGAATCGGCTAGCGGGAGCAACACAGATACGCAGTATTTT
>TRBJ2-1|-|TRBV28|TRBD2
CASSFLTSAVNEQFF
TGTGCCAGCAGTTTTTTGACTAGCGCGGTCAATGAGCAGTTCTTC
>TRBJ1-2|-|TRBV7-2|-
CASSLDHHIYGYTF
TGTGCCAGCAGCTTAGATCACCACATCTATGGCTACACCTTC
>TRBJ2-2|many|TRBV11-2|-
CASSLVGRGELGGELFF
TGTGCCAGCAGCTTAGTAGGGCGAGGAGAGCTTGGCGGGGAGCTGTTTTTT
>TRBJ2-5|-|TRBV9|TRBD2
CASSVAAGGQTQYF
TGTGCCAGCAGCGTAGCTGCGGGAGGACAGACCCAGTACTTC
>TRBJ1-1|-|TRBV6-1|TRBD1
CASSRTGAEAFF
TGTGCCAGCAGTCGGACAGGGGCTGAAGCTTTCTTT
>TRBJ1-4|many|TRBV30|TRBD1
CAWRSRGRGPEKLFF
TGTGCCTGGAGGTCCCGCGGCAGGGGGCCTGAAAAACTGTTTTTT
>TRBJ2-1|-|TRBV3-1|TRBD1
CASRNTGAHNEQFF
TGTGCCAGCAGAAACACAGGGGCCCACAATGAGCAGTTCTTC
>TRBJ2-1|many|TRBV7-9|TRBD1
CASSLGAAAAGGISYNEQFF
TGTGCCAGCAGCTTAGGGGCCGCGGCGGCAGGGGGAATCTCCTACAATGAGCAGTTCTTC